This entry is about one T cell receptor beta chain. Trimming stripped 5 bases from V and 8 bases from J, with 15 bases between. This CDR3 region has 13 residues. Germline V gives CDR1 LNHNV, CDR2 YYDKDF (reference sequence). Authors' data handling: Scientists estimated how many nucleated cells there were by amplifying reference gene primers. The data were produced by immunoSEQ multiplex PCR, yet TCRdb's version contains in-frame clones alone and is incomplete. V and J calls plus clone size are reproduced from that table; the DNA served to infer D and trimming. The table includes 80,000 to 100,000 clones, more than 60% detected once. The record originates from a study of blood T cell repertoires in COVID-19. Study-level information: Spain, Italy and the United States supplied samples that represented acute and convalescent COVID-19. T cells, B-cell-depleted T cells, or PBMCs provided the cDNA or gDNA that served as material.

This chain joins TRBV15 and TRBJ1-2; possible D gene TRBD1, 5 bases. The sequence was collected from a man in his 70s with acute or convalescent COVID-19. Sample: peripheral blood. CDR3 amino acids: CATSRGTEAGYTF. Here the CDR3 DNA reads TGTGCCACCAGCCGGGGGACGGAAGCAGGCTACACCTTC.